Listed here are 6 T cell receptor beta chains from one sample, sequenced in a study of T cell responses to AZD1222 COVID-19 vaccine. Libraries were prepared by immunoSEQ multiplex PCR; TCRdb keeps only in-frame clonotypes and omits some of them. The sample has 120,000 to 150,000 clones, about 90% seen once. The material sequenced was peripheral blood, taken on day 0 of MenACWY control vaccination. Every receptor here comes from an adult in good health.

CDR3 coding DNA: TGTGCCAGCAGCGTAGTGGGGGACCGGGGAAACACCATATATTTT. Encoded protein: CASSVVGDRGNTIYF. The chain has TRBV9 and TRBJ1-3; D is possibly TRBD1 (5 bases). V lost 0 bases, J lost 4 bases, and 11 bases lay in between. Germline values: CDR1 SGDLS, CDR2 YYNGEE. This CDR3 has 15 amino acids.

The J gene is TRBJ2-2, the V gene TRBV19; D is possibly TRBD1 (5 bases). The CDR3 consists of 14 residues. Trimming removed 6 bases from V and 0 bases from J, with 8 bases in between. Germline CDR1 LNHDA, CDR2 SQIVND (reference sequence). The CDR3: CASRTVTNTGELFF. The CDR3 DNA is TGTGCCAGTAGGACAGTCACGAACACCGGGGAGCTGTTTTTT.

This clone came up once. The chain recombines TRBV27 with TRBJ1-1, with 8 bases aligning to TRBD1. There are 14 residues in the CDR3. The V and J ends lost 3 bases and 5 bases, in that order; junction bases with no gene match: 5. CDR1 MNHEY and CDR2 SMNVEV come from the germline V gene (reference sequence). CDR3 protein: CASSLAGGLTEAFF. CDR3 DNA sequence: TGTGCCAGCAGTTTGGCAGGGGGCTTGACTGAAGCTTTCTTT.

CDR3 loop: CASSLAGTSYNEQFF. In nucleotides, the CDR3 is TGCGCCAGCAGCTTAGCGGGAACGTCCTACAATGAGCAGTTCTTC. The chain uses TRBV5-1 and TRBJ2-1; 7 positions agree with TRBD2. Germline loops: CDR1 SGHRS, CDR2 YFSETQ. The CDR3 has 15 residues. Trimming cost V 2 bases and J 1 base; bases outside gene matches: 3.

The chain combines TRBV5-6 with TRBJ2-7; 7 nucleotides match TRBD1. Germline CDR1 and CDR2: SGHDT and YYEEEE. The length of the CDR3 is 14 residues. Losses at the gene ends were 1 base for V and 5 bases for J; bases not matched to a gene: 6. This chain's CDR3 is CASSLRQGGNEQYF. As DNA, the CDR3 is TGTGCCAGCAGCTTGAGACAGGGCGGTAACGAGCAGTACTTC.

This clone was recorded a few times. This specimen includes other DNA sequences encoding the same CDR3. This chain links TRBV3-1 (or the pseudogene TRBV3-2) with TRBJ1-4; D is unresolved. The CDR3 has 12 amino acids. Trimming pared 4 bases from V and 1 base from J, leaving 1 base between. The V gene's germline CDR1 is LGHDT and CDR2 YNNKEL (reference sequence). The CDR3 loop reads CASSLTNEKLFF. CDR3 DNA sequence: TGTGCCAGCAGCCTAACTAATGAAAAACTGTTTTTT.